This paragraph reports one T cell receptor (beta chain). What this receptor recognizes is not known. Base quality data are lacking; no much larger clone is found one base away. TCRbeta CDR3 regions were amplified from extracted genomic DNA using the immunoSEQ Platform. The immunoSEQ assay combined multiplex PCR with high-throughput sequencing and a vendor bioinformatics pipeline. Per the source publication's procedure: Non-productive sequences and CDR3s shorter than 4 amino acids were excluded, and clonotype frequencies were recalculated for each sample. In immunoSEQ Analyzer 2.0, shared clonotypes were identified as those with identical CDR3 amino acid, V gene and J gene sequences. Repertoire overlap was normalized by dividing shared clonotype counts by the product of both clone-set sizes, scaled by 1000 into arbitrary units. What TCRdb holds here is the immuneACCESS table cut down to in-frame rearrangements. Part of the clones is not present; checked against another copy, under half of the missing clones reflect an unresolved V gene, and the others are unexplained. V and J calls and clone size are as listed in that table; D and trimming were resolved from the DNA. Within this sample are tens of thousands of clones, with more than 70% of them counted one time only. The top ten clones comprise 2% to 3% of the sample.

After CFSE-labeled PBMCs were cultured without a stimulus, the autoproliferating (CFSEdim) and non-proliferating (CFSEhi) T cell fractions were sequenced separately. A total of 40 million to 60 million CFSE-labeled PBMCs were cultured for seven to eight days without stimulus, and replicate wells were then pooled. PBMCs were labeled with around 0.5 uM CFSE and cultured without exogenous stimuli in serum-free AIM-V medium. Before use, PBMCs were isolated by Ficoll density gradient centrifugation and cryopreserved. Live 7-AAD-negative cells were sorted on a FACSAria III, washed with PBS, and frozen at -80 degrees C as dry pellets. Spanning cysteine to phenylalanine, the CDR3 consists of 16 amino acids. Just CDR3 DNA is preserved here, 48 bases in frame from base 1. For CDR1 and CDR2, the germline V gene lists MGHRA and YSYEKL. The data originate from a study of memory B cells and T cells in multiple sclerosis (dated by TCRdb to between 2017 and 2018). For context, the study as a whole: TCR beta repertoires of autoproliferating peripheral T cells were compared with the TCR beta repertoires of brain lesion-infiltrating T cells in multiple sclerosis patients. A couple of multiple sclerosis patients were included in the TCR sequencing because brain lesions obtained at autopsy or brain-infiltrating cells obtained from biopsy were available for them.

General study outcomes and caveats: Because clone-set sizes varied across compartments, the counts of shared clonotypes were affected, making normalization necessary.

Sequencing was done on a sample of PBMCs from blood kept in culture. This receptor was taken from a human donor with multiple sclerosis. The V and J genes are TRBV4-1 and TRBJ2-5; 12 central nucleotides agree with TRBD2. The J call is uncertain, as TRBJ2-7 better fits the DNA end. The CDR3 protein is CASSQDSTSGGYEQYF. The DNA reads TGCGCCAGCAGCCAAGATTCGACTAGCGGGGGTTACGAGCAGTACTTC.